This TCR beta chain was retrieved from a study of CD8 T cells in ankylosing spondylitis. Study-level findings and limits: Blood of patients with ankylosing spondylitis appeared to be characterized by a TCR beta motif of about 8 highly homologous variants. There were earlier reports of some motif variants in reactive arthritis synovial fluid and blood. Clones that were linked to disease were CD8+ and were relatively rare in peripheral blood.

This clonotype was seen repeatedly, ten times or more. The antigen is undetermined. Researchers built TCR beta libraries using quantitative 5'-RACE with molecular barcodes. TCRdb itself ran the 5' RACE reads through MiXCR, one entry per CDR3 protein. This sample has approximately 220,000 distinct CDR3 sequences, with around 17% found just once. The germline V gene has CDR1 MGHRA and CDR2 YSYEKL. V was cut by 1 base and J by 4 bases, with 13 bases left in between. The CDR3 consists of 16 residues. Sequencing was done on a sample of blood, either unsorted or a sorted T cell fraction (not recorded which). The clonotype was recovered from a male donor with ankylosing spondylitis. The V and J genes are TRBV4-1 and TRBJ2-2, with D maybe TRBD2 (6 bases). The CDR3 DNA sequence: TGCGCCAGCAGCCAAGTTCTGGGAGCGGGCACCGGGGAGCTGTTTTTT. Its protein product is CASSQVLGAGTGELFF.